This T cell receptor (beta chain) was sequenced for a study of cytomegalovirus exposure and HLA in healthy donors. Findings of the study overall: Reported results showed that the classifier diagnosed cytomegalovirus status with high specificity and sensitivity.

There are 10 residues in the CDR3. The germline V gene encodes CDR1 SNHLY and CDR2 FYNNEI. Between the trimmed V and J ends, which lost 8 bases and 2 bases, there was a span of 3 bases. As regards this clone: What it recognizes is unknown.

Vbeta (60) and Jbeta (13) primers were used in the PCR. Here immunoSEQ multiplex PCR was the method, and the copy in TCRdb shows in-frame clones only, minus some. This sample has roughly 130,000 clones, with about 80% found just once. The sequenced sample was PBMCs. This sequence joins TRBV2 and TRBJ1-1, with D hard to call. The source is a human donor in good health. The CDR3 reads CASQNTEAFF. DNA of the CDR3: TGTGCCAGCCAAAACACTGAAGCTTTCTTT.